This TCR beta chain derives from a study of CD8+CD57+ T cells in acquired aplastic anemia. All patients picked for sequencing had shown, by flow cytometry, an expansion of CD8+CD57+ cells. All patients had severe acquired aplastic anemia. Using genomic DNA as the template, TCR beta VDJ and CDR3 profiling was carried out. Each CDR3 protein is one row after TCRdb ran MiXCR on the reads. Of about 180,000 distinct CDR3 sequences in the sample, approximately 48% were seen once. There are 14 residues in the CDR3. The germline CDR1 and CDR2 sequences are LGHDT and YNNKEL (reference sequence). Trimming took off 1 base at V and 2 bases at J, with 9 bases between the two ends. This clonotype was counted many times.

This clonotype was sampled from a human donor with aplastic anemia. Sample: sorted CD4+, CD8+, or CD8+CD57+ T cells (not recorded which) from PBMCs. The chain has TRBV3-1 and TRBJ2-7; a possible D gene is TRBD1 (6 bases). This CDR3 is CASSQGRGTYEQYF. In DNA, the CDR3 is TGTGCCAGCAGCCAAGGCAGGGGAACCTACGAGCAGTACTTC.